One and the same sample provided the 9 T cell receptor beta chains below, sequenced in a study of T cells in Graves' hyperthyroidism and ophthalmopathy. RNA transcripts were the template for amplifying TCR beta CDR3 regions. The HTBI primer set was used in a first-round RT-PCR of the TCR CDR3. TCRdb called the multiplex PCR reads again in MiXCR, with one record for every CDR3 protein. This sample yields about 500,000 distinct CDR3 sequences, of which roughly a sixth are seen a single time; 18% belongs to the top ten. The sample comprised blood. These receptors all stem from a woman younger than 35 with Graves' hyperthyroidism.

The sample holds a few counts of this clonotype. This chain connects TRBV12-3 or TRBV12-4 to TRBJ2-3; no clear D gene. This CDR3 has 15 amino acids. Trimming took off 7 bases at V and 0 bases at J, with 14 bases between the two ends. DNA for the CDR3: TGTGCCAGCACCACCGAGGCGATCAGCACAGATACGCAGTATTTT. As protein: CASTTEAISTDTQYF.

This clonotype was detected a few times. This chain's CDR3 is CASSLSYSGSRANEKLFF. CDR3 nucleotides: TGTGCCAGCAGTTTATCGTATTCAGGGTCTCGGGCTAATGAAAAACTGTTTTTT. This chain connects TRBV27 to TRBJ1-4, with D possibly TRBD1 on 5 matching bases. The CDR3 sequence is 18 residues long. Trimming cost V 0 bases and J 3 bases, with 17 bases left between them. Germline CDR1 is MNHEY and CDR2 is SMNVEV (reference sequence).

The sample holds a few counts of this clonotype. This sequence joins TRBV6-1 and TRBJ1-5; a possible D gene is TRBD1 (6 bases). This CDR3 contains 16 residues. V was clipped by 4 bases and J by 0 bases, with 13 bases between them. Germline-derived CDR1 and CDR2 are MNHNS and SASEGT. CDR3 residues: CASSALRGYSNQPQHF. The CDR3 DNA is TGTGCCAGCAGTGCCCTGAGGGGGTATAGCAATCAGCCCCAGCATTTT.

The chain uses TRBV7-2 and TRBJ2-2, with 10 nucleotides matching TRBD2. The CDR3 is 18 residues long. Germline trimming cut 2 bases from V and 4 bases from J; bases unmatched to any gene: 10. The germline gives CDR1 SGHTA, CDR2 FQGNSA. CDR3 region: CASSLRASGGPGTGELFF. The CDR3 DNA follows: TGTGCCAGCAGCTTAAGGGCTAGCGGGGGACCTGGCACCGGGGAGCTGTTTTTT.

Comment on this clonotype: One base away lies a much larger clone, so this may be a sequencing read error. V gene TRBV5-1 combines with J gene TRBJ1-2, with TRBD1 matching over 7 bases. Germline CDR1 is SGHRS and CDR2 is YFSETQ. The CDR3 extends over 15 amino acids. The CDR3 nucleotides are TGCGCCGGCAGCACCGAACAGGGGCTCGGCTATGGCTACACCTTC. It encodes CAGSTEQGLGYGYTF.

This clonotype was seen many times. V gene TRBV5-1 combines with J gene TRBJ2-7, with TRBD1 matching 7 bases. V lost 3 bases and J lost 3; bases outside the gene matches: 6. The germline V gene has CDR1 SGHRS and CDR2 YFSETQ. The CDR3 loop spans 14 amino acids. CDR3 sequence (DNA): TGCGCCAGCAGCTGGAACAGGGGTGGCTACGAGCAGTACTTC. Protein sequence: CASSWNRGGYEQYF.

With respect to this clonotype: This may be a read error: a much more frequent sequence differs by one nucleotide. The J gene is TRBJ2-5, the V gene TRBV6-2 or TRBV6-3, with D uncertain. Trimming cost V 5 bases and J 5 bases, with 15 bases left between them. Germline assignment: CDR1 MNHEY and CDR2 SVGEGT. The CDR3 loop spans 14 amino acids. CDR3 in amino acids: CASSHGPGGETQYF. CDR3 in DNA: TGTGCCAGCAGTCACGGTCCGGGTGGCGAGACCCAGTACTTC.

This clonotype has just a few counts. This rearrangement joins TRBV7-9 to TRBJ1-4; possibly TRBD1 for D (6 bases). The length of the CDR3 is 13 residues. V lost 6 bases to trimming and J lost 5 bases, with 10 bases between them. Germline CDR1 is SEHNR and CDR2 is FQNEAQ (reference sequence). The CDR3 here is CASSWTANEKLFF. CDR3 DNA: TGTGCCAGCAGTTGGACAGCGAATGAAAAACTGTTTTTT.

The chain has TRBV5-1 and TRBJ2-3, with D tentatively TRBD1 or TRBD2 (6 bases each). Germline CDR1 is SGHRS and CDR2 is YFSETQ. Trimming took off 4 bases at V and 4 bases at J, with 19 bases between the two ends. The length of the CDR3 is 16 residues. CDR3 nucleotide sequence: TGCGCCAGCAGCCGGAGGGGGGAGGAGATCGCAGATACGCAGTATTTT. Its translation: CASSRRGEEIADTQYF.